This is a list of T cell receptor beta chains from one sample in a study of PD-L1 blockade in urothelial cancer. Generated by immunoSEQ multiplex PCR, the TCRdb table keeps only in-frame clones and is missing some. The sample carries under 70,000 clones, roughly 77% recorded once. The material was PBMCs, obtained around atezolizumab (anti-PD-L1) treatment. These TCRs come from a man aged 70-80 years with urothelial cancer. Both conserved end residues are part of each CDR3. The D gene is left open where the match is weak. The listing skips clone size in some rows; elsewhere it reads once, few, many or a size class.

cdr3_nt cdr3_aa clone_size j_call d_call v_call
TGTGCCACCAGCAGCGGGAGGGGGAATACCTACGAGCAGTACTTC CATSSGRGNTYEQYF . TRBJ2-7 TRBD2 TRBV15
TGTGCCAGCAGTGAAATTCGAGGTCTTACCGGGGAGCTGTTTTTT CASSEIRGLTGELFF . TRBJ2-2 . TRBV2
TGTGCCAGCAGCCGAGACAGGGGGGATACGCAGTATTTT CASSRDRGDTQYF . TRBJ2-3 TRBD1 TRBV7-2
TGTGCCAGCAGCGGAAGAGAAGGCGGGTCAAGTAATGAGCAGTTCTTC CASSGREGGSSNEQFF . TRBJ2-1 . TRBV9
TGCGCCAGCAGCCTAGCAATTGCTGGGCACTACGAGCAGTACTTC CASSLAIAGHYEQYF . TRBJ2-7 . TRBV5-1
TGTGCCAGCAGGGAACAGACTAACTATGGCTACACCTTC CASREQTNYGYTF few TRBJ1-2 . TRBV6-5
TGTGCCAGCAGCCTCAGGGCCAATGAGCAGTTCTTC CASSLRANEQFF . TRBJ2-1 . TRBV28
TGTGCCAGCAGCCTAAGTCGGGTTGGCTACACCTTC CASSLSRVGYTF . TRBJ1-2 . TRBV7-8
TGCGCCAGCAGCGCTACCGGGACAGGGGCCACAGATACGCAGTATTTT CASSATGTGATDTQYF few TRBJ2-3 TRBD1 TRBV5-1
TGTGCCAGCTCCCGGGACACTCGCACAGATACGCAGTATTTT CASSRDTRTDTQYF . TRBJ2-3 . TRBV13
TGCAGCGTTGATAGGCTAGCGGGAGGGGCTAGCACAGATACGCAGTATTTT CSVDRLAGGASTDTQYF . TRBJ2-3 TRBD2 TRBV29-1
TGTGCCAGCTCACCACCCAGGGGAGATGGATACGAGCAGTACTTC CASSPPRGDGYEQYF . TRBJ2-7 . TRBV18
TGTGCCAGCAGCTTAGATCTCCAGGGTGGGGAGCAGTTCTTC CASSLDLQGGEQFF . TRBJ2-1 . TRBV11-2
TGTGCCAGCAGCCCGTCTTTAAGCGCGGGAGTGGTCGGGGAGCTGTTTTTT CASSPSLSAGVVGELFF . TRBJ2-2 TRBD2 TRBV11-3
TGTGCCAGCAGCCTGACAGGGTACAATCAGCCCCAGCATTTT CASSLTGYNQPQHF . TRBJ1-5 TRBD1 TRBV4-2
TGTGCCAGTAGTAAAGATCCGGGGGACTATGGCTACACCTTC CASSKDPGDYGYTF . TRBJ1-2 . TRBV19
TGTGCCAGCAGCTTAGTTGGGAGTGGCACTGAAGCTTTCTTT CASSLVGSGTEAFF . TRBJ1-1 . TRBV7-2
TGTGCCAGCAGGGGGGGTGGACAGGGGACGGAGACCCAGTACTTC CASRGGGQGTETQYF . TRBJ2-5 TRBD1 TRBV28
TGTGCCAGCAGCTTAGAATCTAGCAGCTACGAGCAGTACTTC CASSLESSSYEQYF once TRBJ2-7 . TRBV11-3
TGCGCCAGCAGCCTTAGACAGGGAACAGATACGCAGTATTTT CASSLRQGTDTQYF . TRBJ2-3 TRBD1 TRBV5-1
TGTGCCAGCACCGGAGGACTTTCCGGACCCTCCGAGCAGTACTTC CASTGGLSGPSEQYF . TRBJ2-7 . TRBV2
TGCAGCGTTGAAGAACCGGGACAACCAACCTACGAGCAGTACTTC CSVEEPGQPTYEQYF . TRBJ2-7 . TRBV29-1
TGTGCCAGCTCCCTCGGGCAGGGTGGTGGCCACGAGCAGTACTTC CASSLGQGGGHEQYF few TRBJ2-7 . TRBV18
TGCGCCAGCAGCTTTACTCCGGGAGCTGGCTTTGAAGCTTTCTTT CASSFTPGAGFEAFF . TRBJ1-1 . TRBV5-1
TGTGCCAGCTCACCTTATAGCGGGAGGGCCCCAGAGACCCAGTACTTC CASSPYSGRAPETQYF . TRBJ2-5 TRBD2 TRBV18
TGTGCCAGCACCCTACGGGATGGCTACACCTTC CASTLRDGYTF once TRBJ1-2 . TRBV28
TGTGCCAGCACCCGTGAGGGTACCTCCGGGGAGCTGTTTTTT CASTREGTSGELFF . TRBJ2-2 . TRBV11-2
TGTGCCATCAGTGACCGGGCAGGGGTCTACGAGCAGTACTTC CAISDRAGVYEQYF . TRBJ2-7 . TRBV10-3
TGTGCCAGCTCACTCGGGGACGGCGCCGGGGGCGAGCAGTACTTC CASSLGDGAGGEQYF . TRBJ2-7 . TRBV18
TGTGCCAGCAGTAGGACTAGCGGCTACAATGAGCAGTTCTTC CASSRTSGYNEQFF . TRBJ2-1 TRBD2 TRBV7-9
TGTGCCAGTTCTTTAGGGGAGGATGGCTACACCTTC CASSLGEDGYTF . TRBJ1-2 . TRBV6-5
TGTGCCAGTAGCCCACTGGGGACAGGAGCCTATTATAGCAATCAGCCCCAGCATTTT CASSPLGTGAYYSNQPQHF . TRBJ1-5 TRBD1 TRBV19
TGTGCCAGCAGTCCATCGGGGACTAGCCCCGATACGCAGTATTTT CASSPSGTSPDTQYF . TRBJ2-3 TRBD2 TRBV7-2
TGTGCCACCCGCTGGGGGGTCTACGAGCAGTACTTC CATRWGVYEQYF . TRBJ2-7 . TRBV25-1
TGTGCCTGGAGTATTCAGGGGTACGAGCAGTACTTC CAWSIQGYEQYF . TRBJ2-7 . TRBV30
TGTGCCAGCAGCTCCCGGAGTATCCTTTCCTACGAGCAGTACTTC CASSSRSILSYEQYF few TRBJ2-7 . TRBV7-9
TGCGCCAGCAGCTTGGCCGGTACTAGCGGGCAACAGAACACCGGGGAGCTGTTTTTT CASSLAGTSGQQNTGELFF . TRBJ2-2 TRBD2 TRBV5-1
TGTGCCAGCAGCTTGAGTTGGGGCCCTGGGGCCAACGTCCTGACTTTC CASSLSWGPGANVLTF . TRBJ2-6 . TRBV5-8